This entry features one T cell receptor (beta chain) sequence. The CDR3 is made up of 15 amino acids. CDR1 and CDR2 (germline): MNHEY, SVGAGI. V lost 6 bases, J lost 6 bases, and 15 bases lay in between. Cohort 3 donors were reported recovered after two negative PCRs, clearance, or symptom resolution. This sample is part of a study of blood T cell repertoires in COVID-19. About the research overall: Researchers got acute and convalescent COVID-19 samples from the United States, Italy and Spain. T cells, B-cell-depleted T cells, or PBMCs provided the cDNA or gDNA that served as material.

In the source study's methods: The assay estimated nucleated cells by amplifying reference gene primers. TCRdb keeps only in-frame clones here, not all; method: immunoSEQ multiplex PCR. That table gives V, J and clone size, and the DNA gave D and trimming. The sample yields a few hundred thousand clones, approximately 89% seen once. The chain carries TRBV6-5 and TRBJ1-6; D unresolved. This sequence originates from a man aged 25-45 years who had recovered from COVID-19. Sequenced: PBMCs or T cells enriched from blood (not recorded which). The CDR3 is CASSPIGSFNSPLHF. CDR3 DNA sequence: TGTGCCAGCAGCCCGATTGGCAGTTTTAATTCACCCCTCCACTTT.